The clone carrying this TCR beta chain was picked up a small number of times. Its antigen is unidentified. Whoever was chosen for sequencing had shown CD8+CD57+ cell expansion by flow cytometry. Blood samples were obtained from patients who had received no prior therapy. The record originates from a study of CD8+CD57+ T cells in acquired aplastic anemia. Study-wide context: Yields of DNA that came from sorted CD4+ and CD8+ cells averaged roughly 3.2 ug. Study-level points and caveats: Patient and control CD8+ Simpson's diversity was not significantly different. Twenty-nine shared CD8+ CDR3s appeared highly expressed within patients' immunodominant clones.

V lost 7 bases and J 6 bases, leaving 10 bases between the germline ends. Looked up from germline, CDR1 is SEHNR and CDR2 is FQNEAQ (reference sequence). This CDR3 has 12 amino acids. Genomic DNA templated the TCR beta VDJ and CDR3 profiling. In TCRdb, the reads were re-called with MiXCR into one record per CDR3 protein. Among under 250,000 distinct CDR3 sequences listed, 65% were seen once. Material: sorted CD4+, CD8+, or CD8+CD57+ T cells (not recorded which) from PBMCs. This chain uses TRBV7-9 with TRBJ2-1; D not certain. The source of this sequence is a human donor with aplastic anemia. The CDR3 bases are TGTGCCAGCAACTTGGTAGGCAATGAGCAGTTCTTC. Translated, it gives CASNLVGNEQFF.